Given below is one T cell receptor (beta chain) in context. Its antigen is unknown. Participants comprised healthy donors of bone marrow. Use of 60 Vbeta and 13 Jbeta primers characterized the PCR. TCRdb's table, derived via immunoSEQ multiplex PCR, lists solely in-frame clones and lacks some. The data contain 150,000 to 200,000 clones, about 9% of them singletons. The source of the sample is a study of cytomegalovirus exposure and HLA in healthy donors. Findings and limits, study-wide: The number of N-insertions in an Asian-associated ancestry cluster was reportedly below the 666-donor mean in a later analysis. There were some V segments, including TRBV6-2 and TRBV6-3, excluded as indistinguishable.

The CDR3 consists of 15 residues. Unmatched junction bases numbered 8, after V lost 7 bases and J lost 4 bases. CDR1 LNHDA and CDR2 SQIVND come from the germline V gene (reference sequence). The specimen was PBMCs. This receptor was taken from a woman aged 25 to 39 in good health and CMV-seropositive. The chain couples TRBV19 to TRBJ2-2, with 8 bases aligning to TRBD2. CDR3 nucleotides: TGTGCCAGTAAGGTAGCGGGAAGGCCCACCGGGGAGCTGTTTTTT. This encodes CASKVAGRPTGELFF. The full variable domain, completed using reference TRBV19 and TRBJ2-2, is DGGITQSPKYLFRKEGQNVTLSCEQNLNHDAMYWYRQDPGQGLRLIYYSQIVNDFQKGDIAEGYSVSREKKESFPLTVTSAQKNPTAFYLCASKVAGRPTGELFFGEGSRLTVL.